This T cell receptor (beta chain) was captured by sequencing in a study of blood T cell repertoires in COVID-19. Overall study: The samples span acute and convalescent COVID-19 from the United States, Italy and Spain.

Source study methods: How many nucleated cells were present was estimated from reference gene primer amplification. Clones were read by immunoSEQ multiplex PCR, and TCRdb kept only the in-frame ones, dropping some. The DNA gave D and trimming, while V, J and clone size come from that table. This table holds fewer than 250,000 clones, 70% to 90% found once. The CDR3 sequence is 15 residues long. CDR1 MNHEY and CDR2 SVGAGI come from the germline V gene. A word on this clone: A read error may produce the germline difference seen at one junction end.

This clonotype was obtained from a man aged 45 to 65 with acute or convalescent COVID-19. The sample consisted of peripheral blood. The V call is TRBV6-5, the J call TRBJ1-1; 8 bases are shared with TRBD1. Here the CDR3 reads CASSYQNRGNAEAFF. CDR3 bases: TGTGCCAGCAGTTACCAGAACAGGGGGAACGCTGAAGCTTTCTTT.